This T cell receptor (beta chain) was recorded in a study of OX40 agonist ivuxolimab in advanced cancers. For the study at large: Antecedent anti-PD-1, anti-PD-L1 or anti-CTLA-4 therapy was permissible, with under 50% having received some. The study's findings and limits: CD4+ and CD8+ T cells in blood underwent clonal expansion by week 6 at 0.1 to 3.0 mg/kg.

Profiling relied on immunoSEQ multiplex PCR, and the TCRdb table lists in-frame clones only, not all of them. The table shows 45,000 to 50,000 clones, with roughly 88% occurring only once. Remarks on this clone: Antigen: not known.

The specimen was CD4+ or CD8+ T cells sorted from blood, collected in a trial of the OX40 agonist ivuxolimab. This receptor was identified in an adult with an advanced solid tumor such as melanoma, head and neck, liver or kidney cancer.

This CDR3 is CASSASDSNQPQHF. The DNA for the CDR3 is TGTGCCAGCTCCGCCAGTGATAGCAATCAGCCCCAGCATTTT. This chain links TRBV18 with TRBJ1-5, with D unclear. Trimming removed 6 bases at V and 0 bases at J, with 9 bases between. The CDR3 length is 14 residues. Germline V gene data show CDR1 as KGHSH and CDR2 as LQKENI.